This is a list of T cell receptor beta chains from one sample in a study of cytomegalovirus exposure and HLA in healthy donors. Clones were sequenced by immunoSEQ multiplex PCR, and TCRdb holds only the in-frame ones, with some missing. This sample has about 88,000 clones; over 80% occur once, and the top ten carry approximately 2.2%. The sample consisted of PBMCs. Receptors were obtained from a man aged 18-30 years in good health and CMV-seronegative. CDR3s include the opening cysteine and the closing phenylalanine or tryptophan. A D gene is named only where the DNA matches it firmly. The listing skips clone size in some rows; elsewhere it reads once, few, many or a size class.

cdr3_aa	cdr3_nt	d_call	clone_size	v_call	j_call
CASSRTGWRNQPQHF	TGTGCCAGCAGTAGGACAGGGTGGCGCAATCAGCCCCAGCATTTT	TRBD1	once	TRBV28	TRBJ1-5
CASSQVAGGRTDTQYF	TGTGCCAGCAGCCAAGTTGCGGGAGGAAGAACAGATACGCAGTATTTT	TRBD2	NA	TRBV4-2	TRBJ2-3
CASSLERAGNTEAFF	TGCGCCAGCAGCTTGGAGAGGGCAGGGAACACTGAAGCTTTCTTT	NA	NA	TRBV5-1	TRBJ1-1
CASSASRVLIDQPQHF	TGTGCCAGTAGTGCAAGCAGGGTATTAATCGATCAGCCCCAGCATTTT	NA	NA	TRBV19	TRBJ1-5
CASSPPDRDRALANYGYTF	TGTGCCAGCAGCCCACCCGACCGGGACAGGGCCTTAGCTAACTATGGCTACACCTTC	TRBD1	NA	TRBV9	TRBJ1-2
CASSVSTGELFF	TGTGCCAGCAGCGTTTCTACCGGGGAGCTGTTTTTT	NA	NA	TRBV9	TRBJ2-2
CASSNGTVGHQPQHF	TGTGCCAGCAGCAATGGGACAGTTGGGCATCAGCCCCAGCATTTT	NA	NA	TRBV21-1	TRBJ1-5
CASSLGRRSEAFF	TGTGCCAGCAGCTTAGGGCGGAGAAGCGAAGCTTTCTTT	NA	NA	TRBV7-9	TRBJ1-1
CASSLGLAERYNEQFF	TGCGCCAGCAGCTTGGGACTAGCAGAAAGATACAATGAGCAGTTCTTC	TRBD2	NA	TRBV5-1	TRBJ2-1
CASSLGKNQGTLYEQYF	TGCGCCAGCAGCTTGGGGAAAAACCAGGGTACCCTCTACGAGCAGTACTTC	NA	NA	TRBV5-1	TRBJ2-7
CASRLAGVGEQYF	TGTGCCAGCAGGCTAGCGGGAGTGGGGGAGCAGTACTTC	TRBD2	few	TRBV28	TRBJ2-7
CASSQGVPPGENEKLFF	TGCGCCAGCAGTCAAGGGGTACCGCCAGGGGAGAACGAAAAACTGTTTTTT	NA	NA	TRBV23-1	TRBJ1-4
CASSLTETYEQYF	TGTGCCAGTAGCCTGACAGAGACCTACGAGCAGTACTTC	NA	NA	TRBV19	TRBJ2-7
CASSLTLAGQLNEKLFF	TGCGCCAGCAGCTTGACTTTGGCGGGACAGCTTAATGAAAAACTGTTTTTT	TRBD1	NA	TRBV5-1	TRBJ1-4
CSVVTGPQEAQYF	TGCAGCGTGGTGACAGGACCTCAGGAGGCCCAGTACTTC	NA	NA	TRBV29-1	TRBJ2-5
CASSEQGVGEQYF	TGTGCCAGCAGTGAGCAGGGTGTAGGCGAGCAGTACTTC	NA	NA	TRBV6-1	TRBJ2-7
CASSPPSGEQYF	TGTGCCAGCTCACCACCTTCCGGCGAGCAGTACTTC	NA	NA	TRBV18	TRBJ2-7
CSVPGVLGYTF	TGCAGCGTCCCAGGGGTTTTAGGCTACACCTTC	NA	NA	TRBV29-1	TRBJ1-2
CASGVGPPIEQYF	TGTGCCAGCGGGGTGGGGCCCCCCATCGAGCAGTACTTC	NA	NA	TRBV2	TRBJ2-7
CASSTPGTAHSPLHF	TGTGCCAGCTCCACCCCGGGGACAGCTCATTCACCCCTCCACTTT	TRBD1	NA	TRBV27	TRBJ1-6
CASSQDRGTANSPLHF	TGTGCCAGCAGCCAAGATCGGGGGACAGCTAATTCACCCCTCCACTTT	TRBD1	NA	TRBV4-2	TRBJ1-6
CASSYGGRDQPQHF	TGTGCCAGCAGTTACGGCGGCAGGGATCAGCCCCAGCATTTT	NA	NA	TRBV6-5	TRBJ1-5
CASSVRLGEQFF	TGTGCCAGCAGCGTAAGACTAGGCGAGCAGTTCTTC	NA	NA	TRBV5-6	TRBJ2-1
CAISEGLAKNIQYF	TGTGCCATCAGCGAGGGACTAGCCAAAAACATTCAGTACTTC	NA	NA	TRBV10-3	TRBJ2-4
CASSPTPGGSPLHF	TGTGCCAGCAGCCCGACCCCGGGGGGTTCACCCCTCCACTTT	NA	NA	TRBV7-9	TRBJ1-6
CASSDRGPKTGNTIYF	TGTGCCAGCTCAGACAGGGGGCCCAAAACTGGAAACACCATATATTTT	TRBD1	NA	TRBV18	TRBJ1-3
CASSPAPGAPYGYTF	TGCGCCAGCAGCCCCGCCCCAGGGGCACCCTATGGCTACACCTTC	NA	NA	TRBV5-1	TRBJ1-2
CASTWTGADTEAFF	TGTGCCAGTACCTGGACAGGGGCCGACACTGAAGCTTTCTTT	TRBD1	NA	TRBV19	TRBJ1-1
CAIKSHGLAGEWYNEQFF	TGTGCCATCAAATCGCACGGCCTGGCGGGAGAATGGTACAATGAGCAGTTCTTC	TRBD2	NA	TRBV10-3	TRBJ2-1
CASSVEIGQYSGNTIYF	TGTGCCAGCAGCGTCGAGATAGGACAGTACTCTGGAAACACCATATATTTT	NA	NA	TRBV7-2	TRBJ1-3
CASSSPRSVGYTF	TGTGCCAGCAGTTCTCCAAGATCGGTTGGCTACACCTTC	NA	NA	TRBV28	TRBJ1-2
CASSFDGRAAPDF	TGTGCCAGCAGCTTCGACGGGAGGGCCGCGCCGGACTTC	TRBD2	NA	TRBV5-6	TRBJ2-5
CASSFREDRETQYF	TGTGCCAGCAGCTTCCGGGAGGACCGGGAGACCCAGTACTTC	TRBD2	NA	TRBV5-5	TRBJ2-5
CASSSLAGGGYNEQFF	TGTGCCAGCAGTTCCCTAGCGGGAGGAGGGTACAATGAGCAGTTCTTC	TRBD2	NA	TRBV14	TRBJ2-1
CASSFEERESLEQFF	TGTGCCAGCAGTTTCGAGGAGCGGGAGTCGCTTGAGCAGTTCTTC	TRBD2	NA	TRBV28	TRBJ2-1
CSSSLAGVNTEAFF	TGTTCCAGCAGCTTAGCCGGAGTGAACACTGAAGCTTTCTTT	NA	NA	TRBV7-9	TRBJ1-1
CAWSRVNTEAFF	TGTGCCTGGAGTCGGGTGAACACTGAAGCTTTCTTT	NA	NA	TRBV30	TRBJ1-1
CASSPAQAPSYEQYF	TGTGCCAGCTCACCCGCACAGGCCCCGTCCTACGAGCAGTACTTC	NA	once	TRBV18	TRBJ2-7
CASSPGQGGSTDTQYF	TGTGCCAGCAGCCCGGGACAGGGGGGTAGCACAGATACGCAGTATTTT	TRBD1	NA	TRBV5-8	TRBJ2-3
CASSFPAGVEYNEQFF	TGTGCCAGCAGCTTCCCCGCGGGAGTCGAATACAATGAGCAGTTCTTC	TRBD2	NA	TRBV6-6	TRBJ2-1
CATSSFDRGVSGSYNSPLHF	TGTGCCACCAGCAGTTTTGACAGGGGGGTTTCAGGGTCCTATAATTCACCCCTCCACTTT	TRBD1	NA	TRBV15	TRBJ1-6
CASINGVFGGKLFF	TGTGCCAGCATAAATGGGGTATTCGGAGGAAAACTGTTTTTT	NA	NA	TRBV19	TRBJ1-4
CASSPTQDYGYTF	TGCGCCAGCAGCCCGACCCAGGACTATGGCTACACCTTC	NA	NA	TRBV5-1	TRBJ1-2
CSADMIGGNEQFF	TGCAGCGCTGACATGATTGGAGGCAATGAGCAGTTCTTC	NA	NA	TRBV29-1	TRBJ2-1
CASSFRQGPHEQYF	TGTGCCAGCAGTTTCAGACAGGGTCCCCACGAGCAGTACTTC	TRBD1	NA	TRBV27	TRBJ2-7
CASSQGREPQLSEQFF	TGTGCCAGCAGCCAAGGCCGGGAACCACAACTAAGCGAGCAGTTCTTC	NA	NA	TRBV4-2	TRBJ2-1
CASSPMVGASSPLHF	TGCGCCAGCAGCCCTATGGTAGGAGCGAGTTCACCCCTCCACTTT	NA	NA	TRBV4-3	TRBJ1-6